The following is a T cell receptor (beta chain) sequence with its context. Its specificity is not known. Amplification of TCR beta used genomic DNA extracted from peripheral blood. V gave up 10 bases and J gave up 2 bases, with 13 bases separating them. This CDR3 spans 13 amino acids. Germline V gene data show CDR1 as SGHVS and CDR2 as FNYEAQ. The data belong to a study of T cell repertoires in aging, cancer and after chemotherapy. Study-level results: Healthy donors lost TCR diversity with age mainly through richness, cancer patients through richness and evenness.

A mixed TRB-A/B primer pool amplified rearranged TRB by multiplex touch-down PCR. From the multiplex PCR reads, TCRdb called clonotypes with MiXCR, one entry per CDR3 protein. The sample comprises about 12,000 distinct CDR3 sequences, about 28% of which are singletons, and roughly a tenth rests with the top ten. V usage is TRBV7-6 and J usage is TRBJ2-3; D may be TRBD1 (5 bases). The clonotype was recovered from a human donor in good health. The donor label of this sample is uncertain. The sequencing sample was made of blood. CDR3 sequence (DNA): TGTGCCATCAGGGCCCTCGACACAGATACGCAGTATTTT. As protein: CAIRALDTDTQYF.